This T cell receptor (beta chain) is drawn from a study of blood T cell repertoires in COVID-19. The CDR3 covers 13 residues. Trimming stripped 0 bases from V and 3 bases from J, with 7 bases between. CDR1 is SGHNT, CDR2 YYREEE, per germline (reference sequence). Assay: immunoSEQ multiplex PCR; the TCRdb copy retains only in-frame clones and omits some. The table shows under 250,000 clones, with roughly 86% occurring only once. Sequenced material: peripheral blood. This chain uses TRBV5-4 with TRBJ2-7; no reliable D call. The clonotype was recovered from a man between 45 and 60 years old with acute or convalescent COVID-19. CDR3 residues: CASSLDNLYEQYF. The CDR3 DNA follows: TGTGCCAGCAGCTTGGACAACCTCTACGAGCAGTACTTC.